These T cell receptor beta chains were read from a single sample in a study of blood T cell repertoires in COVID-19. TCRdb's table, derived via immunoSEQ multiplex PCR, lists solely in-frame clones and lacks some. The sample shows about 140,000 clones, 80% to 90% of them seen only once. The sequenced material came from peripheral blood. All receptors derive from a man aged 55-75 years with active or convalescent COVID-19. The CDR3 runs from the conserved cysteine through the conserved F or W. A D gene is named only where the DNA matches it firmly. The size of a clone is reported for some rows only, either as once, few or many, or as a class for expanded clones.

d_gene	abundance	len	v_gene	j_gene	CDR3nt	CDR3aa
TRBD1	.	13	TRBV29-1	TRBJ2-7	TGCAGCGTGAGACAGGGTCGGGCCTACGAGCAGTACTTC	CSVRQGRAYEQYF
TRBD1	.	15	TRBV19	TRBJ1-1	TGTGCCAGTAGTAACCAAGGGACAGTTAGGACTGAAGCTTTCTTT	CASSNQGTVRTEAFF
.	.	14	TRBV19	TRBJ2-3	TGTGCCAGTAGTATAGATGGCCGCACAGATACGCAGTATTTT	CASSIDGRTDTQYF
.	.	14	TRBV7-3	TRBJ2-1	TGTGCCAGCAGCTTAGGGGTCGCGGCGGGAGAGCAGTTCTTC	CASSLGVAAGEQFF
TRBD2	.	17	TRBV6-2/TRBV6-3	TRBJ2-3	TGTGCCAGCAGTTACCCGACACTAGCGGGATTGGTAGATACGCAGTATTTT	CASSYPTLAGLVDTQYF
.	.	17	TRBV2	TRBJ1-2	TGTGCCAGCAGTGCAAGATCAACCGGGTCTAAATGGGATGGCTACACCTTC	CASSARSTGSKWDGYTF
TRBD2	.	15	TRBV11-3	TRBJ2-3	TGTGCCAGCAGCTTTACGGGAGGCCTCACAGATACGCAGTATTTT	CASSFTGGLTDTQYF
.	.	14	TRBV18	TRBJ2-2	TGTGCCAGCTCACCCAGTTTGAACACCGGGGAGCTGTTTTTT	CASSPSLNTGELFF
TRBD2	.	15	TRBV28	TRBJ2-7	TGTGCCAGCAGATCGACTAGCGGGACCTCCTACGAGCAGTACTTC	CASRSTSGTSYEQYF
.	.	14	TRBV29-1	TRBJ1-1	TGCAGTGTATTAGTCGGACGGGGAGGCACTGAAGCTTTCTTT	CSVLVGRGGTEAFF
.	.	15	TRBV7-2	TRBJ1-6	TGTGCCAGCAGCTTAGCGCGGGACCGAGGTTCACCCCTCCACTTT	CASSLARDRGSPLHF
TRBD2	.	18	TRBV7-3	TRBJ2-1	TGTGCCAGCAGCTTAGGGACTAGCGGGAGATTCCTCTACAATGAGCAGTTCTTC	CASSLGTSGRFLYNEQFF
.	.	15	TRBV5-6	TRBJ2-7	TGTGCCAGCAGCTTGGAAGGGGACTTCTCCTACGAGCAGTACTTC	CASSLEGDFSYEQYF
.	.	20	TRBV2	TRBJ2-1	TGTGCCAGCACTAGGGCCCTGGGCGGGATCGGGGAGAGAAGGATCGATGAGCAGTTCTTC	CASTRALGGIGERRIDEQFF
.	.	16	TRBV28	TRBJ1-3	TGTGCCAGCAGTGTGGGGGGACTGAGAACTGGAAACACCATATATTTT	CASSVGGLRTGNTIYF
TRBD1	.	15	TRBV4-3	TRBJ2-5	TGCGCCAGCAGCCGCCAGGACAGGGAGCGAGAGACCCAGTACTTC	CASSRQDRERETQYF
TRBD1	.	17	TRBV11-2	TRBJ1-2	TGTGCCAGCAGCCCACCGGGACAGCAAAAGGAAGTATATGGCTACACCTTC	CASSPPGQQKEVYGYTF
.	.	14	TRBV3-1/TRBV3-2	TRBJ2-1	TGTGCCAGCAGCCCTACGAGCTCCTACAATGAGCAGTTCTTC	CASSPTSSYNEQFF
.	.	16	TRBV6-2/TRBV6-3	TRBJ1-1	TGTGCCAGCAGCTCAACAGGGACGGCTTTCGACACTGAAGCTTTCTTT	CASSSTGTAFDTEAFF
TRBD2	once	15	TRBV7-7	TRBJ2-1	TGTGCTAGCAGCTTAGGCACTAGCGGGACGAATGAGCAGTTCTTC	CASSLGTSGTNEQFF
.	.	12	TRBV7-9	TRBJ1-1	TGTGCCACCGCCCTAAGCGGGGTCGAAGCTTTCTTT	CATALSGVEAFF
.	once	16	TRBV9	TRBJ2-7	TGTGCCAGCAGCGTAGGAGGGTCGGCGAATTCCTACGAGCAGTACTTC	CASSVGGSANSYEQYF
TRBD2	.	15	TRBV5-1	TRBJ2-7	TGCGCCAGCCACGAAGCGGGAGCTTCGAACTACGAGCAGTACTTC	CASHEAGASNYEQYF
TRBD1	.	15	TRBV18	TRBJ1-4	TGTGCCAGCTCACCATCACCGGACAGGGTTGAAAAACTGTTTTTT	CASSPSPDRVEKLFF
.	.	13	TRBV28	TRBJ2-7	TGTGCCAGCAGTTTATACAGAACCTACGAGCAGTACTTC	CASSLYRTYEQYF
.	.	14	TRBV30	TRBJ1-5	TGTGCCTGGGTTAATTGGCAGGCAAATCAGCCCCAGCATTTT	CAWVNWQANQPQHF
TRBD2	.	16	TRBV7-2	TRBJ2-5	TGTGCCAGCAGCTCTCGTAGCGGGAGGGCCGGAGAGACCCAGTACTTC	CASSSRSGRAGETQYF
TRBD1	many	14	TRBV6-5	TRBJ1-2	TGTGCCAGCAGTACTGGACAGGGAGCCTATGGCTACACCTTC	CASSTGQGAYGYTF
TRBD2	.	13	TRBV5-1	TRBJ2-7	TGCGCCAGCACCTGGACTAGGTCCTCCGAGCAGTACTTC	CASTWTRSSEQYF
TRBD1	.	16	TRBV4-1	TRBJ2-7	TGCGCCAGCAGCCAAGGAACCGGGACAGGGTCGGGCGAGCAGTACTTC	CASSQGTGTGSGEQYF
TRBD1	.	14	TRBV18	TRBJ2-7	TGTGCCAGCTGCGCCGGGACAGGGGGCTACGAGCAGTACTTC	CASCAGTGGYEQYF
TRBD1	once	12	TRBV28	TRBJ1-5	TGTGCCAGCAGCCCAGGGGGCCAGCCCCAGCATTTT	CASSPGGQPQHF
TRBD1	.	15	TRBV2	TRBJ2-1	TGTGCCAGCAGCCGGGGACAGGGCTCCTACAATGAGCAGTTCTTC	CASSRGQGSYNEQFF
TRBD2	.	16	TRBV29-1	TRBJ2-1	TGCAGCGTTGCGGTGAGCGGGGGCCTCTCCTACAATGAGCAGTTCTTC	CSVAVSGGLSYNEQFF
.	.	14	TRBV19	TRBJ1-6	TGTGCCAGTTCTCCGACAGGCTATAATTCACCCCTCCACTTT	CASSPTGYNSPLHF
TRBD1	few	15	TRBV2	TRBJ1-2	TGTGCCAGCAGTGTTCAGGGGGCAGTTTACTATGGCTACACCTTC	CASSVQGAVYYGYTF
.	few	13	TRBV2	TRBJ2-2	TGTGCCAGCAGTGAACAGAACACCGGGGAGCTGTTTTTT	CASSEQNTGELFF
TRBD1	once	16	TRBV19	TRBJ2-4	TGTGCCAGTAGTAGTCCGGGACAGGGTTTGAAAAACATTCAGTACTTC	CASSSPGQGLKNIQYF
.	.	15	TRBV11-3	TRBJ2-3	TGTGCCAGCAGCTCCGGGGGACTTTCAACAGATACGCAGTATTTT	CASSSGGLSTDTQYF
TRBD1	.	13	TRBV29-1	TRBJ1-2	TGCAGCGTTGGGGACAGGGGACACTATGGCTACACCTTC	CSVGDRGHYGYTF
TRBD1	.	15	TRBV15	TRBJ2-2	TGTGCCACCAGCAGGGACAGGGTAGGGACCGGGGAGCTGTTTTTT	CATSRDRVGTGELFF
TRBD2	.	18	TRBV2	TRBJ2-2	TGTGCCAGCAGTCAACTAGCGGGAGGGCTATCGGGCACCGGGGAGCTGTTTTTT	CASSQLAGGLSGTGELFF
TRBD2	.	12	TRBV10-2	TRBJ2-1	TGCGCCAGCAGCCTCGGCGGGGGTGAGCAGTTCTTC	CASSLGGGEQFF
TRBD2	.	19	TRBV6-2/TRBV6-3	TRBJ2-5	TGTGCCAGCAGGCCTACATCAGCACCGGGACTAGCGGGGCAAGAGACCCAGTACTTC	CASRPTSAPGLAGQETQYF
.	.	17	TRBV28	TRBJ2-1	TGTGCCAGCAGTTTGGTGGCAGGGGGGAGAAACTACAATGAGCAGTTCTTC	CASSLVAGGRNYNEQFF
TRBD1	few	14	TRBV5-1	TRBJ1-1	TGCGCCAGCAGCGCCGGGACAGGGGGCACTGAAGCTTTCTTT	CASSAGTGGTEAFF
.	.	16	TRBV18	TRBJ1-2	TGTGCCAGCTCACCACCTTTAGGGCGGACTCCTTATGGCTACACCTTC	CASSPPLGRTPYGYTF
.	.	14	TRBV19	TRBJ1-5	TGTGCCAGTAGGACAGCCCATAGCAATCAGCCCCAGCATTTT	CASRTAHSNQPQHF
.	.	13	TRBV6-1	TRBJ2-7	TGTGCCAGCAGTTCCCCAGCGACCTACGAGCAGTACTTC	CASSSPATYEQYF
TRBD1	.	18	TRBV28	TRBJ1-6	TGTGCCAGCAGTCAAGCCGGGACAGGGGGCTCCTATAATTCACCCCTCCACTTT	CASSQAGTGGSYNSPLHF
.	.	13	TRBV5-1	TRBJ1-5	TGCGCCAGCTCGCAGGGCGGCAATCAGCCCCAGCATTTT	CASSQGGNQPQHF
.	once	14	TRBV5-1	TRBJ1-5	TGCGCCAGCAGCTTGGGGGCTCGCAATCAGCCCCAGCATTTT	CASSLGARNQPQHF
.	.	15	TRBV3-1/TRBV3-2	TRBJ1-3	TGTGCCAGCAGCCAGACACAGAGCTCTGGAAACACCATATATTTT	CASSQTQSSGNTIYF